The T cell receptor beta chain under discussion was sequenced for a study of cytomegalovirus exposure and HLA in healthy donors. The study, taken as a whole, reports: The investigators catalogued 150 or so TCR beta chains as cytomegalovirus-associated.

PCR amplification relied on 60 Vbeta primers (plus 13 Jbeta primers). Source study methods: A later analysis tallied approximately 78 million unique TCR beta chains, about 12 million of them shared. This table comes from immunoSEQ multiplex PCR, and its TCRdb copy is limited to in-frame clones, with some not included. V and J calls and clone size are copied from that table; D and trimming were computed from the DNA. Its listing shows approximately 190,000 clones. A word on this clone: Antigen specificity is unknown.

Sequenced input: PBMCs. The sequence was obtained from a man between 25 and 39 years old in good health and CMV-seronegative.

The CDR3 DNA follows: TGTGCCTTGCGGGACAGAGTAAATTCACCCCTCCACTTT. Encoded protein: CALRDRVNSPLHF. The chain combines TRBV30 with TRBJ1-6, with 7 bases aligning to TRBD1. V dropped 7 bases and J dropped 7; count of bases not matched to a gene: 7. This CDR3 region has 13 residues. From germline, CDR1 is GTSNPN and CDR2 SVGIG (reference sequence). Full variable domain (missing parts from reference TRBV30 and TRBJ1-6): SQTIHQWPATLVQPVGSPLSLECTVEGTSNPNLYWYRQAAGRGLQLLFYSVGIGQISSEVPQNLSASRPQDRQFILSSKKLLLSDSGFYLCALRDRVNSPLHFGNGTRLTVT.